A selection of T cell receptor beta chains follows, all from one sample in a study of T cell repertoires in cytomegalovirus infection. MiXCR was run by TCRdb on the reads, yielding one entry per CDR3 protein. The sample has about 490,000 distinct CDR3 sequences, roughly 29% seen once. Sequencing used PBMCs. All receptors come from a human donor in good health (CMV status not recorded). Some clones in this sample may be carry-over from other donors' samples. CDR3s include the opening cysteine and the closing phenylalanine or tryptophan. A D gene is named only where the DNA matches it firmly. A row's size may be missing; if present it is once, few, many or a size class.

j_gene | abundance | d_gene | v_gene | CDR3nt | CDR3aa
TRBJ1-4 | many | NA | TRBV7-2 | TGTGCCAGCAGCTTAGGGCGTGGGGATGAAAAACTGTTTTTT | CASSLGRGDEKLFF
TRBJ1-5 | NA | NA | TRBV11-1 | TGTGCCAGCAGCTTAAATATGAGGGTGGCAAATCAGCCCCAGCATTTT | CASSLNMRVANQPQHF
TRBJ1-1 | few | NA | TRBV11-2 | TGTGCCAGCAGCTTAGCGTCAGGAGGTAGGACTGAAGCTTTCTTT | CASSLASGGRTEAFF
TRBJ2-5 | NA | NA | TRBV2 | TGTGCCCGCCTGACCAGTCCGGGGGAGACCCAGTACTTC | CARLTSPGETQYF
TRBJ2-1 | NA | TRBD2 | TRBV7-2 | TGTGCCAGCGGTCTAGCGGGACGTACTTCCGATGAGCAGTTCTTC | CASGLAGRTSDEQFF
TRBJ1-2 | medium-sized | NA | TRBV7-2 | TGTGCCAGCAGCTTCCTACAGGTGGAAGTAGGTGGCTACACCTTC | CASSFLQVEVGGYTF
TRBJ2-6 | few | NA | TRBV6-8 | TGTGCCAGCAGTCCGGTAGTACAGGGATCTGGGGCCAACGTCCTGACTTTC | CASSPVVQGSGANVLTF
TRBJ2-1 | few | NA | TRBV30 | TGTGCCTGGGTCTCCTACAATGAGCAGTTCTTC | CAWVSYNEQFF
TRBJ2-2 | NA | NA | TRBV5-1 | TGCGCCAGCAGCTTGTCCAGCTCGGCCGGGGAGCTGTTTTTT | CASSLSSSAGELFF
TRBJ1-5 | NA | NA | TRBV6-2/TRBV6-3 | TGTGCCAGCAGTTACGTCGCCTTCAATCAGCCCCAGCATTTT | CASSYVAFNQPQHF
TRBJ2-1 | NA | NA | TRBV5-1 | TGCGCCAGCAGCCCCTCAGGGGACTCCTACAATGAGCAGTTCTTC | CASSPSGDSYNEQFF
TRBJ2-6 | NA | NA | TRBV24-1 | TGTGCCACCAGTGAGGAACAGGGTCTGGCTGGGGCCAACGTCCTGACTTTC | CATSEEQGLAGANVLTF
TRBJ2-1 | NA | NA | TRBV20-1 | TGCAGTGCTAGCTCCCTTCCCGCTGAGCAGTTCTTC | CSASSLPAEQFF
TRBJ1-2 | many | NA | TRBV7-2 | TGTGCCAGCAGCTTAGTTTGGGATGGCTACACCTTC | CASSLVWDGYTF
TRBJ1-1 | few | NA | TRBV7-6 | TGTGCCAGCAGCCCAAGGACAGAAAATGAAGCTTTCTTT | CASSPRTENEAFF
TRBJ1-1 | NA | NA | TRBV7-2 | TGTGCCAGCAGCTTAGCGGGGGGGGGAGAAGCTTTCTTT | CASSLAGGGEAFF
TRBJ2-2 | NA | NA | TRBV12-3/TRBV12-4 | TGTGCCAGCCGTGAAGTAGGGTACGGGGAGCTGTTTTTT | CASREVGYGELFF
TRBJ1-5 | few | TRBD1 | TRBV29-1 | TGCAGCGTTGTAGGGGACAGTAATAATCAGCCCCAGCATTTT | CSVVGDSNNQPQHF
TRBJ1-2 | few | NA | TRBV19 | TGTGCCAGTAGTATAGATGGTGACAGAACATATGGCTACACCTTC | CASSIDGDRTYGYTF
TRBJ2-5 | NA | TRBD2 | TRBV2 | TGTGCCAGCAGGAAGCTAGCGGGGCCCCAAGAGACCCAGTACTTC | CASRKLAGPQETQYF
TRBJ2-1 | NA | TRBD1 | TRBV11-1 | TGTGCCACTCAGGACAGGTTCAATGTAGAGGCCTACAATGAGCAGTTCTTC | CATQDRFNVEAYNEQFF
TRBJ1-2 | NA | TRBD1 | TRBV30 | TGTGCCGGGTACAGGGGGGACATCTATGGCTACACCTTC | CAGYRGDIYGYTF
TRBJ2-1 | few | NA | TRBV11-2 | TGTGCCAGCAGCTCCTCTCCAGCGGGTGAGCAGTTCTTC | CASSSSPAGEQFF
TRBJ1-1 | NA | TRBD1 | TRBV29-1 | TGCAGCACCCGGGACAGGGTTTCTGAAGCTTTCTTT | CSTRDRVSEAFF
TRBJ2-7 | few | NA | TRBV12-5 | TGTGCTAGTGGTTTGAGACTTTCCCTAAGACACTACGAGCAGTACTTC | CASGLRLSLRHYEQYF
TRBJ1-5 | once | NA | TRBV2 | TGTGCCAGCAGTGTATATAGGGGCCTCAATCAGCCCCAGCATTTT | CASSVYRGLNQPQHF
TRBJ2-5 | once | NA | TRBV5-4 | TGTGCCAGCAGCCAAGTACAGAGGGAGACCCAGTACTTC | CASSQVQRETQYF
TRBJ1-1 | NA | TRBD1 | TRBV11-3 | TGTGCCAGCAGCTTAGCGGGACAGATGAACACTGAAGCTTTCTTT | CASSLAGQMNTEAFF
TRBJ2-1 | many | TRBD2 | TRBV7-2 | TGTGCCAGCAGCTTCCCCACAACTAGCGCCACCAGCTTCTTC | CASSFPTTSATSFF